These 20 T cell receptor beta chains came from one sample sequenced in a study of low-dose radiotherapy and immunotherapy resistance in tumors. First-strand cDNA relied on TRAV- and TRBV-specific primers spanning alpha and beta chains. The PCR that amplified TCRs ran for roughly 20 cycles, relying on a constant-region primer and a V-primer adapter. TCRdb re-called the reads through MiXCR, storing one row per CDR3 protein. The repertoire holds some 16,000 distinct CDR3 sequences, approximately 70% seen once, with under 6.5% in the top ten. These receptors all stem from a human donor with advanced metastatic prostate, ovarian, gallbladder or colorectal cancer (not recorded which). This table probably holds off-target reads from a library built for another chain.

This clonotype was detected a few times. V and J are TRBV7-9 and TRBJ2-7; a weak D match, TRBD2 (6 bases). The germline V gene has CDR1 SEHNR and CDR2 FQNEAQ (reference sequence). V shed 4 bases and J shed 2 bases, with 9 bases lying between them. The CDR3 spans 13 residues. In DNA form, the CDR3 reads TGTGCCAGCAGCTCCGGGAGAGCCTACGAGCAGTACTTC. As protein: CASSSGRAYEQYF.

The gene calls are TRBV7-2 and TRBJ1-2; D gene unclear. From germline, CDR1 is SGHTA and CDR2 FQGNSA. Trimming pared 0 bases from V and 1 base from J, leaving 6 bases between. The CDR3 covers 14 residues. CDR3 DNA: TGTGCCAGCAGCTTAGCGTACAGTAACTATGGCTACACCTTC. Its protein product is CASSLAYSNYGYTF.

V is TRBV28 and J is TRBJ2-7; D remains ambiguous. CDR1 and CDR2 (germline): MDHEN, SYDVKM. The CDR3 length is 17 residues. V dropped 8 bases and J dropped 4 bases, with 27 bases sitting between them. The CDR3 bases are TGTGCCAGCCGTCGCCCACCCGCGCCGGGTCAGCTATACGAGCAGTACTTC. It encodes CASRRPPAPGQLYEQYF.

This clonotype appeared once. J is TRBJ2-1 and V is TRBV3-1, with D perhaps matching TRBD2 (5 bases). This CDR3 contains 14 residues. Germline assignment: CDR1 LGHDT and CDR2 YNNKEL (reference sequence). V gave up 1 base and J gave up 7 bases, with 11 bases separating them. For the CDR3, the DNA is TGTGCCAGCAGCCAAGGGACGTTAGCGAATGAGCAGTTCTTC. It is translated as CASSQGTLANEQFF.

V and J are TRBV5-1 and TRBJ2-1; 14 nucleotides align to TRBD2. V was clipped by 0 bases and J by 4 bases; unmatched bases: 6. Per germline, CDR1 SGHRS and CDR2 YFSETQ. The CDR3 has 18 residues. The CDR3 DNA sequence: TGCGCCAGCAGCTTGGAAGGACTAGCGGGAGGTTTATACAATGAGCAGTTCTTC. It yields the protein CASSLEGLAGGLYNEQFF.

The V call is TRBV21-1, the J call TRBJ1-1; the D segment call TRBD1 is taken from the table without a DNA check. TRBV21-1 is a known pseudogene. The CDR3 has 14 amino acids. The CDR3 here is CASSKTDRNTEAFF. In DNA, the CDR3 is TGTGCCAGCAGCAAAACAGACAGGAACACTGAAGCTTTCTTT.

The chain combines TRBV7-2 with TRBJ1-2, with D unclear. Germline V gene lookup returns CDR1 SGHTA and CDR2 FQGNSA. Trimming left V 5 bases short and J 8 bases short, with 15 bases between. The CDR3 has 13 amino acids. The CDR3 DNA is TGTGCCAGCAGCCCCGCCACTTACGGGGGCTACACCTTC. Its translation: CASSPATYGGYTF.

CDR3 coding DNA: TGCAGCGTTGGACGACCCCCCGGGGAGCTGTTTTTT. Amino acid sequence: CSVGRPPGELFF. V is TRBV29-1 and J is TRBJ2-2; D gene ambiguous. V lost 4 bases and J lost 6, with 9 bases in between. Germline loops: CDR1 SQVTM, CDR2 ANQGSEA. CDR3 length equals 12 residues.

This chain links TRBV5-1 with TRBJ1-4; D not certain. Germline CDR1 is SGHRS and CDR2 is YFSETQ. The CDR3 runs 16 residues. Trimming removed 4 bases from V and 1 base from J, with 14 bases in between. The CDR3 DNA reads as TGCGCCAGCAGCCCTAGCCCCGTCGGAACTAATGAAAAACTGTTTTTT. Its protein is CASSPSPVGTNEKLFF.

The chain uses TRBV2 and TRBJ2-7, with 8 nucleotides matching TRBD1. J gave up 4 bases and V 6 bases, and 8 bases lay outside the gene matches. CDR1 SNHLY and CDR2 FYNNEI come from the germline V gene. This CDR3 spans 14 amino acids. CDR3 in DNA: TGTGCCAGCAGCTTAAGGACAGGGACTTACGAGCAGTACTTC. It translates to CASSLRTGTYEQYF.

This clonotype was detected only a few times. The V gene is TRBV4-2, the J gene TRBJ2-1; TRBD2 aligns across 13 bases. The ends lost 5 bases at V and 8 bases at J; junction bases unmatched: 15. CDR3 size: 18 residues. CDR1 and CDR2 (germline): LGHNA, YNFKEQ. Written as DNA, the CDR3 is TGTGCCAGCAGCGAAGTAACTAGCGGGGGGGGTCGGGTCTATGAGCAGTTCTTC. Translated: CASSEVTSGGGRVYEQFF.

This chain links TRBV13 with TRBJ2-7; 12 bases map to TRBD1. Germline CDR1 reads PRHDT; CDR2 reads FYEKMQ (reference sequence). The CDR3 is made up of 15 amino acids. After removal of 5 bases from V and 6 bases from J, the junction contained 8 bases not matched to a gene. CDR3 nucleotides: TGTGCCAGCAGCCACGTGGGACAGGGGGCGCCCGAGCAGTACTTC. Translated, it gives CASSHVGQGAPEQYF.

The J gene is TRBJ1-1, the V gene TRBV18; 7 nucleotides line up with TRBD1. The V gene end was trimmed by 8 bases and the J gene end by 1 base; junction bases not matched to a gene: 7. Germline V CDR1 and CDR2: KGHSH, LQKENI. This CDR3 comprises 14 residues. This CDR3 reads CASEKGAGNTEAFF. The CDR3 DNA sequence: TGTGCCAGCGAAAAGGGGGCAGGGAACACTGAAGCTTTCTTT.

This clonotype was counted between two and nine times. CDR3 region: CASSLAGSEVQPQHF. CDR3 DNA: TGTGCCAGCAGCTTGGCTGGCTCGGAGGTACAGCCCCAGCATTTT. V is TRBV5-5 and J is TRBJ1-5; unclear D gene. Trimming took off 0 bases at V and 7 bases at J, with 14 bases between the two ends. The V gene's germline CDR1 is SGHKS and CDR2 YYEKEE (reference sequence). This CDR3 contains 15 residues.

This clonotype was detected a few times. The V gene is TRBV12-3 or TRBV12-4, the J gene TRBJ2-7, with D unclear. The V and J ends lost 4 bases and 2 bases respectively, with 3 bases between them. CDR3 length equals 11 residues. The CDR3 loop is CASSSAYEQYF. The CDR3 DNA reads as TGTGCCAGCAGTTCCGCCTACGAGCAGTACTTC.

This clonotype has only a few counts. This CDR3 reads CAIKTGLNQPQHF. Written as DNA, the CDR3 is TGTGCCATCAAGACAGGGTTAAATCAGCCCCAGCATTTT. This sequence joins TRBV28 and TRBJ1-5; 7 nucleotides agree with TRBD1. CDR3 size: 13 residues. The germline V gene encodes CDR1 MDHEN and CDR2 SYDVKM. V lost 10 bases, J lost 4 bases, and 7 bases stayed unmatched.

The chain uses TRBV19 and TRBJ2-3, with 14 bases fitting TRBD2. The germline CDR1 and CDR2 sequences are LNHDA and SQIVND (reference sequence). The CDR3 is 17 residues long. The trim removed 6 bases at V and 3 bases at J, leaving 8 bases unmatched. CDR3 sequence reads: CASSTGTSGSLTDTQYF. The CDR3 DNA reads TGTGCCAGTAGCACCGGGACTAGCGGGAGTTTAACAGATACGCAGTATTTT. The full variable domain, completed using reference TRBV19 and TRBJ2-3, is DGGITQSPKYLFRKEGQNVTLSCEQNLNHDAMYWYRQDPGQGLRLIYYSQIVNDFQKGDIAEGYSVSREKKESFPLTVTSAQKNPTAFYLCASSTGTSGSLTDTQYFGPGTRLTVL.

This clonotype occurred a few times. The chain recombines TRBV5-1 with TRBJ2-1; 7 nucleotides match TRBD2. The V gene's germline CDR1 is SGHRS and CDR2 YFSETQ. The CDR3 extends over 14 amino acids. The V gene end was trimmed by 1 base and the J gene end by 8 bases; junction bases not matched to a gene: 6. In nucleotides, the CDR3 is TGCGCCAGCAGCTTGTCCCTAGCGGTGGATGAGCAGTTCTTC. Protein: CASSLSLAVDEQFF.

For the CDR3, the DNA is TGTGCCAGCAGCTTAGTTTTCGGAGACGCCGGCTACGAGCAGTACTTC. Translated, it gives CASSLVFGDAGYEQYF. This sequence joins TRBV7-2 and TRBJ2-7; D call uncertain. The V end was cut by 1 base, the J end by 3 bases, with 16 bases between. The CDR3 loop spans 16 amino acids. The germline V gene has CDR1 SGHTA and CDR2 FQGNSA.

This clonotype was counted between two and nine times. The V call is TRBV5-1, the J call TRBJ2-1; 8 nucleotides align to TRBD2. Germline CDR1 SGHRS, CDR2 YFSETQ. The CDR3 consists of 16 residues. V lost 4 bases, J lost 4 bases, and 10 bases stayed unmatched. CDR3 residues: CASSPKTSAGYNEQFF. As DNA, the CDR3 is TGCGCCAGCAGCCCCAAGACTAGCGCCGGGTACAATGAGCAGTTCTTC.